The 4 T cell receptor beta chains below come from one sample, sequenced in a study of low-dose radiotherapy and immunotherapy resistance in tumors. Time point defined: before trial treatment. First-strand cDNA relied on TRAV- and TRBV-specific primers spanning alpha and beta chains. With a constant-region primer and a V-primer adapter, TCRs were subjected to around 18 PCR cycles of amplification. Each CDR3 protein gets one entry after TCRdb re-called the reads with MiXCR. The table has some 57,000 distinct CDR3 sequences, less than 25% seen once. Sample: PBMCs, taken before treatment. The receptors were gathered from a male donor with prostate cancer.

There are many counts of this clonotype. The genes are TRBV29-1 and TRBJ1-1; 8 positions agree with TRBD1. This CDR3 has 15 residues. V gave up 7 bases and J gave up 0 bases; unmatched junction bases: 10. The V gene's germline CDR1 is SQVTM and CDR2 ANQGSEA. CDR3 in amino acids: CSANPGQVMNTEAFF. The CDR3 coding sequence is TGCAGCGCCAATCCGGGACAGGTGATGAACACTGAAGCTTTCTTT.

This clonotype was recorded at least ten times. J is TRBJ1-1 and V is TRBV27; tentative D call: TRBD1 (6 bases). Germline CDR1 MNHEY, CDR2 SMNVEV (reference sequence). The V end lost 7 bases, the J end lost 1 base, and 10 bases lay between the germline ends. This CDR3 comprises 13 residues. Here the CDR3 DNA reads TGTGCCAGCATCAACAGGGCGAACACTGAAGCTTTCTTT. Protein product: CASINRANTEAFF.

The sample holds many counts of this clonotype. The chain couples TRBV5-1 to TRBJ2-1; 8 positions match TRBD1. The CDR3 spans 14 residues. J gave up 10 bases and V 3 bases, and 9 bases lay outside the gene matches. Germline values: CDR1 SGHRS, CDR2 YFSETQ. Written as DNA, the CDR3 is TGCGCCAGCAGCTCAAGGACAGGGCGCAGGGAGCAGTTCTTC. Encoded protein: CASSSRTGRREQFF.

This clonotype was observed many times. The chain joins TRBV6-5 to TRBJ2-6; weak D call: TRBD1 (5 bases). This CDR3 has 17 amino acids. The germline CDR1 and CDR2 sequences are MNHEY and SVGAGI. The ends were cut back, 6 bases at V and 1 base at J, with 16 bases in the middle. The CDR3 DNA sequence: TGTGCCAGCAGAAGGGGCGGTTTTAGTTCTGGGGCCAACGTCCTGACTTTC. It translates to CASRRGGFSSGANVLTF.